This paragraph reports one T cell receptor (beta chain). Across about two dozen US areas, participants ranged in age from roughly 18 to 95 years. The entry originates in a study of blood T cell repertoires in COVID-19. About the study: Samples came from the United States, Italy and Spain, spanning acute and convalescent COVID-19.

Data came from immunoSEQ multiplex PCR; TCRdb stores just in-frame clones and leaves some out. The sample contains about 300,000 clones, 80% to 90% of which appear only once. What was sequenced was PBMCs or T cells enriched from blood (not recorded which). The TCR sequence derives from a man aged 30 to 45 who had recovered from COVID-19.

As DNA, the CDR3 is TGTGCCAGCAACATACAGGGGGGTAAAGAAGCTTTCTTT. Its protein product is CASNIQGGKEAFF. The chain combines TRBV12-3 or TRBV12-4 with TRBJ1-1, with 8 bases matching TRBD1. This CDR3 is 13 amino acids long. The ends lost 7 bases at V and 8 bases at J; junction bases unmatched: 9.